The rows below give T cell receptor beta chains drawn from one sample of a study of CD8+ T cells in alopecia areata. Libraries were prepared by immunoSEQ multiplex PCR; TCRdb keeps only in-frame clonotypes and omits some of them. The sample has under 20,000 clones; around 62% are singletons. Sequencing was performed on skin, taken at week 0. The receptor set was obtained from a human donor with alopecia areata. Both conserved end residues are part of each CDR3. The D gene is left open where the match is weak. Not every row has a clone size; where given, it reads once, few, many or a size class.

J gene | clone size | D gene | V gene | CDR3 DNA | CDR3 protein
TRBJ2-7 | . | TRBD1 | TRBV7-3 | TGTGCCAGCAGCCCCGAAGGGACAGGGGGCTACGAGCAGTACTTC | CASSPEGTGGYEQYF
TRBJ1-5 | . | TRBD1 | TRBV6-6 | TGTGCCAGCAGTAGTACAGGGGGCAATCAGCCCCAGCATTTT | CASSSTGGNQPQHF
TRBJ1-4 | few | . | TRBV4-3 | TGCGCCAGCAGCCAAGCTGTTAACCACAGATCAACTAATGAAAAACTGTTTTTT | CASSQAVNHRSTNEKLFF
TRBJ1-2 | . | . | TRBV2 | TGTGCCAGCAGTGCCGTAGGGTGGGATGGCTACACCTTC | CASSAVGWDGYTF
TRBJ2-3 | . | TRBD2 | TRBV29-1 | TGCAGCGCCGAGGGACTAGCGGGGGCCACCCCCACAGATACGCAGTATTTT | CSAEGLAGATPTDTQYF
TRBJ2-7 | . | . | TRBV2 | TGTGCCAGCATCACAGGGATCTCCTACGAGCAGTACTTC | CASITGISYEQYF
TRBJ2-3 | . | TRBD2 | TRBV30 | TGTGCCTGGAGTGAGCTAGCGGGGGGCACAGATACGCAGTATTTT | CAWSELAGGTDTQYF
TRBJ2-7 | once | TRBD1 | TRBV4-2 | TGTGCCAGCAGCCAGACCGGGACAGGGGGCTACGAGCAGTACTTC | CASSQTGTGGYEQYF
TRBJ1-1 | . | . | TRBV19 | TGTGCCAGTGCCGATTCCGCGGGAAAGATGAACACTGAAGCTTTCTTT | CASADSAGKMNTEAFF
TRBJ2-7 | . | . | TRBV7-3 | TGTGCCAGCAGTTTATCAGGGTTCCCCTACGAGCAGTACTTC | CASSLSGFPYEQYF
TRBJ2-3 | . | . | TRBV6-6 | TGTGCCAGCAGGACGGGACTTCTTTCAGATACGCAGTATTTT | CASRTGLLSDTQYF
TRBJ2-7 | . | . | TRBV10-3 | TGTGCCACCCTGCCCGGCGGGACCCCACATTCCGAGCAGTACTTC | CATLPGGTPHSEQYF
TRBJ2-1 | . | . | TRBV6-9 | TGTGCCAGCAGTTACAATGAGGGGACGTATGAGCAGTTCTTC | CASSYNEGTYEQFF
TRBJ2-1 | . | TRBD2 | TRBV4-2 | TGTGCCAGCAGCCAAGGACTAGCGGATTACAATGAGCAGTTCTTC | CASSQGLADYNEQFF
TRBJ1-5 | once | . | TRBV13 | TGTGCCAGCAGAGACAGTTATAGCAATCAGCCCCAGCATTTT | CASRDSYSNQPQHF
TRBJ2-1 | . | TRBD1 | TRBV14 | TGTGCCAGCAGCCTTCACAGGGGGCAGGGCAATGAGCAGTTCTTC | CASSLHRGQGNEQFF
TRBJ2-7 | few | TRBD1 | TRBV6-1 | TGTGCCAGCAGTGGGGGGGGACAGGGGTGGTACGAGCAGTACTTC | CASSGGGQGWYEQYF
TRBJ1-1 | . | . | TRBV6-5 | TGTGCCAGCAGTTACGCGGTGAACACTGAAGCTTTCTTT | CASSYAVNTEAFF
TRBJ1-1 | . | . | TRBV5-6 | TGTGCCAGCAGCTTGGGTTCCTCACGCATGAACACTGAAGCTTTCTTT | CASSLGSSRMNTEAFF
TRBJ1-5 | . | . | TRBV6-5 | TGTGCCAGCAGAGTCTCTACGGGGGGCAGAGAGCCCCAGCATTTT | CASRVSTGGREPQHF
TRBJ1-1 | . | . | TRBV7-9 | TGTGCCAGCAGCCCCCTTAGCGACAGATTGAACACTGAAGCTTTCTTT | CASSPLSDRLNTEAFF
TRBJ1-5 | . | . | TRBV2 | TGTGCCAGCAGCGGTGATATCCAGCCCCAGCATTTT | CASSGDIQPQHF
TRBJ1-2 | medium-sized | TRBD1 | TRBV11-2 | TGTGCCAGCAGTCCGGGGACAGCTTATGGCTACACCTTC | CASSPGTAYGYTF
TRBJ2-7 | . | . | TRBV25-1 | TGTGCCAGCTCGAAGGGCGGGTTCGGCATCTACGAGCAGTACTTC | CASSKGGFGIYEQYF
TRBJ1-1 | . | . | TRBV7-2 | TGTGCCAGCAGCGCCCGGGGGGGGTACACTGAAGCTTTCTTT | CASSARGGYTEAFF
TRBJ2-2 | . | . | TRBV6-5 | TGTGCCAGCAGGGGGATGCGGGGGGAGCTGTTTTTT | CASRGMRGELFF